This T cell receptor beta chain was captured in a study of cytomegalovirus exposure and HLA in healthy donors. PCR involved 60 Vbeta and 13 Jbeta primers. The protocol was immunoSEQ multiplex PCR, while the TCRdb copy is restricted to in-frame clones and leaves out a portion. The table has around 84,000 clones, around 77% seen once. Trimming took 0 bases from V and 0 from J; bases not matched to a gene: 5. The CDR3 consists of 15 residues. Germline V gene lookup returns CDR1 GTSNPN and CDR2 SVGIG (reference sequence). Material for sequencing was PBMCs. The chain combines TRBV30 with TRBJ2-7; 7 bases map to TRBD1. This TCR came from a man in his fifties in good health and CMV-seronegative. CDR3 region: CAWSVGGQNSYEQYF. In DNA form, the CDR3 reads TGTGCCTGGAGTGTTGGGGGACAGAACTCCTACGAGCAGTACTTC. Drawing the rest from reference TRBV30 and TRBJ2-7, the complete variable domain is SQTIHQWPATLVQPVGSPLSLECTVEGTSNPNLYWYRQAAGRGLQLLFYSVGIGQISSEVPQNLSASRPQDRQFILSSKKLLLSDSGFYLCAWSVGGQNSYEQYFGPGTRLTVT.